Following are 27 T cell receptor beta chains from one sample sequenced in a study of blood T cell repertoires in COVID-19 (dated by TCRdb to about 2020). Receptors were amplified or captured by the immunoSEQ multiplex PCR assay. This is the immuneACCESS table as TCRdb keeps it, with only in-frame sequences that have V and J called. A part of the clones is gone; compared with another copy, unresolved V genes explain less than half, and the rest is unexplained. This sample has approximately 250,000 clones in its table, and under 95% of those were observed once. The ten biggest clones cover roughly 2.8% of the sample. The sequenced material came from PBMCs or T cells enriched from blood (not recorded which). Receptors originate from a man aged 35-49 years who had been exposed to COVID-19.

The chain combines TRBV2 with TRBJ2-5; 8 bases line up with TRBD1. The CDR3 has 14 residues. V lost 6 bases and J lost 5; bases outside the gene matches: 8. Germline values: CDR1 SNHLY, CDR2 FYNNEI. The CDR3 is CASRETGGRETQYF. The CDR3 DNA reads TGTGCCAGCAGAGAAACAGGGGGGCGGGAGACCCAGTACTTC. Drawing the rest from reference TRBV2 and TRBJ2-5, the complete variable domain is EPEVTQTPSHQVTQMGQEVILRCVPISNHLYFYWYRQILGQKVEFLVSFYNNEISEKSEIFDDQFSVERPDGSNFTLKIRSTKLEDSAMYFCASRETGGRETQYFGPGTRLLVL.

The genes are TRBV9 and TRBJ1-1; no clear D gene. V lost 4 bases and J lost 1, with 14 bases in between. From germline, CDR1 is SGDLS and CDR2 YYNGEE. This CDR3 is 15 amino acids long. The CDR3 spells CASSPQWASNTEAFF. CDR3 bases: TGTGCCAGCAGCCCTCAATGGGCCTCGAACACTGAAGCTTTCTTT.

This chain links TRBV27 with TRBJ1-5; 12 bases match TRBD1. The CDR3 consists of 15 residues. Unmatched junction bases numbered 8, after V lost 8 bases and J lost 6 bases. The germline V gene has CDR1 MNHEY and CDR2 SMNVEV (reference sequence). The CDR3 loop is CASRAGTGGGQPQHF. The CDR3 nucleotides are TGTGCCAGCCGGGCCGGGACAGGGGGCGGTCAGCCCCAGCATTTT.

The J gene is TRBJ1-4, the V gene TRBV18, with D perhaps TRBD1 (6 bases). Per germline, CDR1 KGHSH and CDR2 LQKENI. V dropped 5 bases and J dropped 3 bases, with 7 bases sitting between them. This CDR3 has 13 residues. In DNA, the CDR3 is TGTGCCAGCTCAAGGACAGCTAATGAAAAACTGTTTTTT. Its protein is CASSRTANEKLFF.

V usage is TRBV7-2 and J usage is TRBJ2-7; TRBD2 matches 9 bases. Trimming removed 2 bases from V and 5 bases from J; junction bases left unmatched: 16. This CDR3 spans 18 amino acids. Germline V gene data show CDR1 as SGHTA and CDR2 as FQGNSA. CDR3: CASSLSVPFGGRVHEQYF. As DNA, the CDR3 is TGTGCCAGCAGCTTATCCGTCCCATTTGGCGGGAGGGTTCACGAGCAGTACTTC.

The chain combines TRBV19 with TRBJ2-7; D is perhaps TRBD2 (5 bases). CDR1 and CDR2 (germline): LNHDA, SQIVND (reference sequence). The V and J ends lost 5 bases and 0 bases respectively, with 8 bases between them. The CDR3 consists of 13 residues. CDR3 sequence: CASSPGSSYEQYF. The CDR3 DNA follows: TGTGCCAGTAGTCCGGGGAGCTCCTACGAGCAGTACTTC.

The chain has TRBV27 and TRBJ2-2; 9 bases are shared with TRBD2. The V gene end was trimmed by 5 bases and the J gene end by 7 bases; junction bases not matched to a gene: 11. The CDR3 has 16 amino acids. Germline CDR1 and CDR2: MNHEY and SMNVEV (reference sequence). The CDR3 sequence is CASSHLAGSTHGELFF. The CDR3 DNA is TGTGCCAGCAGTCACCTAGCGGGATCGACTCACGGGGAGCTGTTTTTT.

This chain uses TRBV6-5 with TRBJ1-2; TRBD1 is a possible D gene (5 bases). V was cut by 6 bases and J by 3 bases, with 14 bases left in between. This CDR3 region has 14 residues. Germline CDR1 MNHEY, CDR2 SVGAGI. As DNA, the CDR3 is TGTGCCAGCAGGGGCGACAGCTACCACTATGGCTACACCTTC. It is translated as CASRGDSYHYGYTF.

CDR3 region: CASSGGSREQFF. CDR3 bases: TGTGCCAGCAGTGGGGGGTCGCGTGAGCAGTTCTTC. V is TRBV12-3 or TRBV12-4 and J is TRBJ2-1, with D maybe TRBD2 (6 bases). V was pared by 5 bases and J by 9 bases, with 11 bases between. The CDR3 extends over 12 amino acids.

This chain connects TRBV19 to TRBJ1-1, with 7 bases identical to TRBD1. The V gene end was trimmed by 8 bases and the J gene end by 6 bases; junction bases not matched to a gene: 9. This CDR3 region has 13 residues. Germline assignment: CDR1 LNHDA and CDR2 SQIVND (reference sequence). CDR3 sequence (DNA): TGTGCCAGTGGCGAGACAGGGAGCCCTGAAGCTTTCTTT. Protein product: CASGETGSPEAFF.

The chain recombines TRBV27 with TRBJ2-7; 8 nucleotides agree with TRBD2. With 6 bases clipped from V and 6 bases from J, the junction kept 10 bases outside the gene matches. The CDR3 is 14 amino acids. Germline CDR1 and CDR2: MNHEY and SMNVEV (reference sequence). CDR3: CASSGREGLSEQYF. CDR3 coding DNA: TGTGCCAGCAGCGGGAGGGAGGGGCTTAGCGAGCAGTACTTC.

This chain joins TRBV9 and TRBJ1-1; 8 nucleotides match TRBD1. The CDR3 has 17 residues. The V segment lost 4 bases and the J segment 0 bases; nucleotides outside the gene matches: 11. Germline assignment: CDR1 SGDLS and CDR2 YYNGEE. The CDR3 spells CASSPTGGGLVNTEAFF. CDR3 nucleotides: TGTGCCAGCAGCCCCACAGGGGGGGGCCTGGTGAACACTGAAGCTTTCTTT. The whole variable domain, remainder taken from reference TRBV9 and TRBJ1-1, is DSGVTQTPKHLITATGQRVTLRCSPRSGDLSVYWYQQSLDQGLQFLIQYYNGEERAKGNILERFSAQQFPDLHSELNLSSLELGDSALYFCASSPTGGGLVNTEAFFGQGTRLTVV.

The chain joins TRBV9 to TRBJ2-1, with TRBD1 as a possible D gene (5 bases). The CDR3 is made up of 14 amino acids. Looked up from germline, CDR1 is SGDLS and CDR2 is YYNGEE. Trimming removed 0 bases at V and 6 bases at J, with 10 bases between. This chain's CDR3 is CASSVARQGNEQFF. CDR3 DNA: TGTGCCAGCAGCGTAGCGAGGCAGGGCAATGAGCAGTTCTTC.

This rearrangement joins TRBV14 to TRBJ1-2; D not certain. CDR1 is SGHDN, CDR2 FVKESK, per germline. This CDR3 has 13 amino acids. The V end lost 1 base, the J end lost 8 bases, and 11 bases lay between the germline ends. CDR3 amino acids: CASSQGVTEGYTF. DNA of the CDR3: TGTGCCAGCAGCCAAGGTGTCACAGAAGGCTACACCTTC.

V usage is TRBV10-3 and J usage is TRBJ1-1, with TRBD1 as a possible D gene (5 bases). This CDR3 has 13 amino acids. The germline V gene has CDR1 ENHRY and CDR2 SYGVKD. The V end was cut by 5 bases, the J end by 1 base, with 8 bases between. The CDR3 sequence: CAISPDRNTEAFF. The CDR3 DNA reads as TGTGCCATCAGTCCCGACAGGAACACTGAAGCTTTCTTT.

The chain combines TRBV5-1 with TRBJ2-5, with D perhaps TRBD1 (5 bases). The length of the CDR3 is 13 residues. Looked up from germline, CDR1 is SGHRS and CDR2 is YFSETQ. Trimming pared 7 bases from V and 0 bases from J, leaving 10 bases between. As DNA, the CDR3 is TGCGCCAGCGGAACAGGTTACCAAGAGACCCAGTACTTC. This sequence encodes CASGTGYQETQYF.

The CDR3 nucleotides are TGTGCCAGCAGGACCGGGACAGGGACCTACGAGCAGTACTTC. Protein: CASRTGTGTYEQYF. V gene TRBV6-5 combines with J gene TRBJ2-7; 9 nucleotides agree with TRBD1. The CDR3 is 14 residues long. Looked up from germline, CDR1 is MNHEY and CDR2 is SVGAGI. V shed 6 bases, J shed 2 bases, and the junction held 5 bases outside the gene matches.

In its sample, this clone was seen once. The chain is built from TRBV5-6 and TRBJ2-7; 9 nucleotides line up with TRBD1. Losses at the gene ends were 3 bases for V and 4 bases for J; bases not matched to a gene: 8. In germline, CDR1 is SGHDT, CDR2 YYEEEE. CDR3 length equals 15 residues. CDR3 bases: TGTGCCAGCAGCTCAACCGGGACAGGGCGATACGAGCAGTACTTC. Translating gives CASSSTGTGRYEQYF. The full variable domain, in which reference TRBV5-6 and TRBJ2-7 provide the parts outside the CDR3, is DAGVTQSPTHLIKTRGQQVTLRCSPKSGHDTVSWYQQALGQGPQFIFQYYEEEERQRGNFPDRFSGHQFPNYSSELNVNALLLGDSALYLCASSSTGTGRYEQYFGPGTRLTVT.

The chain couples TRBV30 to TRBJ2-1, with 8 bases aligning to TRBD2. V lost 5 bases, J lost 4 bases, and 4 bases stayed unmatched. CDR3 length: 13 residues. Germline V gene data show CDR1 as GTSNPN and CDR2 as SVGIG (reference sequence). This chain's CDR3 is CAWGGTSYNEQFF. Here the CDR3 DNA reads TGTGCCTGGGGTGGGACTAGTTACAATGAGCAGTTCTTC.

CDR3 in amino acids: CASTRAGELFF. CDR3 nucleotide sequence: TGTGCCAGTACCCGGGCCGGGGAGCTGTTTTTT. The chain employs TRBV5-6 and TRBJ2-2; no firm D call. Germline CDR1 reads SGHDT; CDR2 reads YYEEEE. The CDR3 spans 11 residues. Trimming removed 8 bases from V and 6 bases from J, with 8 bases in between.

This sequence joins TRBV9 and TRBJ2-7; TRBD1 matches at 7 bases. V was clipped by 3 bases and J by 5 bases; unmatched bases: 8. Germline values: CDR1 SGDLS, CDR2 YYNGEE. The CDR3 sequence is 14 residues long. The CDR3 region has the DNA TGTGCCAGCAGCGGGACAGGCAGAGGAAACGAGCAGTACTTC. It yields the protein CASSGTGRGNEQYF.

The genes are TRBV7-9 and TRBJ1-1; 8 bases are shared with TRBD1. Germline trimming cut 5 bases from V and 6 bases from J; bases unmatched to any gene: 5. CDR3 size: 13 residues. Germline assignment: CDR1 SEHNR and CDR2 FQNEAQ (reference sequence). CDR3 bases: TGTGCCAGCAGCGCCGGACAGGGACCTGAAGCTTTCTTT. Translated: CASSAGQGPEAFF.

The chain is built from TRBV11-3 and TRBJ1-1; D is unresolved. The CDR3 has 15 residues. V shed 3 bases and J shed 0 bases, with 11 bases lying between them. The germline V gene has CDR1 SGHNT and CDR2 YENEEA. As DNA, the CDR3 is TGTGCCAGCAGCTTCAAGAGCGGGATGAACACTGAAGCTTTCTTT. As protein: CASSFKSGMNTEAFF.

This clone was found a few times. This CDR3 is CASSLSGSDGYTF. The CDR3, as DNA: TGTGCCAGCAGCTTAAGCGGGAGTGACGGCTACACCTTC. The chain carries TRBV7-9 and TRBJ1-2; D gene uncertain. The V end was cut by 2 bases, the J end by 8 bases, with 12 bases between. CDR3 length: 13 amino acids. Germline CDR1 SEHNR, CDR2 FQNEAQ (reference sequence).

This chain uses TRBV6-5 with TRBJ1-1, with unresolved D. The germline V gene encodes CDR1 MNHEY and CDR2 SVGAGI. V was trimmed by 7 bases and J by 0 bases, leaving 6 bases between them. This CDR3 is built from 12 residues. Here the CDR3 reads CASILVNTEAFF. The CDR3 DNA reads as TGTGCCAGCATACTCGTGAACACTGAAGCTTTCTTT.

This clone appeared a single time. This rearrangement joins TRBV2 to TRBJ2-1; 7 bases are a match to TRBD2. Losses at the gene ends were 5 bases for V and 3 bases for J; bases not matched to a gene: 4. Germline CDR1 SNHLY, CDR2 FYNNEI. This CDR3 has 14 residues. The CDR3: CASSPSGHYNEQFF. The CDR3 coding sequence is TGTGCCAGCAGTCCTAGCGGCCACTACAATGAGCAGTTCTTC.

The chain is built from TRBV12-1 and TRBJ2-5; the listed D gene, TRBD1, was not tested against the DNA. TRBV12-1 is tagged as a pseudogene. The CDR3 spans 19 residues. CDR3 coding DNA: TGTGCCAGCAGCAAACCATCCAGGGTCGCGAGGCCCTTACAAGAGACCCAGTACTTC. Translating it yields CASSKPSRVARPLQETQYF.